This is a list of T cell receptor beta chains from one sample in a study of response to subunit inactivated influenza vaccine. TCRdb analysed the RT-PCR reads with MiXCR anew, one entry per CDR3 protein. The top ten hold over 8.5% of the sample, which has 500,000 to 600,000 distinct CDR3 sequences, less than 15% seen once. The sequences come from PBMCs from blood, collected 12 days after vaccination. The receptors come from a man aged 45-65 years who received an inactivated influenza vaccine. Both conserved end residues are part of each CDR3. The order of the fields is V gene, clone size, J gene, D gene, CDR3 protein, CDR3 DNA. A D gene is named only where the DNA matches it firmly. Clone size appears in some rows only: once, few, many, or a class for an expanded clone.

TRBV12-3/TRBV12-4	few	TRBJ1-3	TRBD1	CASRETGRNTIYF	TGTGCCAGCAGGGAGACAGGGAGAAACACCATATATTTT
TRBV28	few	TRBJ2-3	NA	CASSLHQGPDTQYF	TGTGCCAGCAGTTTGCATCAGGGTCCAGATACGCAGTATTTT
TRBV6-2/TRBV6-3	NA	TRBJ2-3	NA	CASRGRGPRVDTQYF	TGTGCCAGTAGGGGGAGGGGGCCGCGTGTAGATACGCAGTATTTT
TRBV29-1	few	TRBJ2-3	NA	CSVERGSRSTDTQYF	TGCAGCGTTGAGAGAGGGAGTCGCAGCACAGATACGCAGTATTTT
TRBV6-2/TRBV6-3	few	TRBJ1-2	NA	CASRTTGYGYTF	TGTGCCAGCAGAACGACAGGCTATGGCTACACCTTC
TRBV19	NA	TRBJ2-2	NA	CASSSGPMFANTGELFF	TGTGCCAGTTCCTCGGGACCAATGTTCGCGAACACCGGGGAGCTGTTTTTT
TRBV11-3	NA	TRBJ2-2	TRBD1	CASSKTGGVTGELFF	TGTGCCAGCAGCAAGACAGGGGGAGTCACCGGGGAGCTGTTTTTT
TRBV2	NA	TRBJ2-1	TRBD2	CASEGVASGRGEQFF	TGTGCCAGCGAGGGGGTCGCTAGCGGGAGGGGTGAGCAGTTCTTC
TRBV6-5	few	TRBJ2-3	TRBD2	CASSYVPAGATDTQYF	TGTGCCAGCAGTTACGTTCCAGCGGGAGCCACAGATACGCAGTATTTT
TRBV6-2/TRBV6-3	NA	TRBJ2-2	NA	CASSPTASNTGELFF	TGTGCCAGCAGTCCGACAGCTTCGAACACCGGGGAGCTGTTTTTT
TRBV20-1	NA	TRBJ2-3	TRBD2	CSASVAAGNTDTQYF	TGCAGCGCTAGCGTGGCAGCGGGGAACACAGATACGCAGTATTTT
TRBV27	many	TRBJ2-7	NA	CASRPLRPGLTYEQYF	TGTGCCAGCAGACCCCTCCGACCGGGACTGACATACGAGCAGTACTTC
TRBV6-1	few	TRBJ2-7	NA	CASSEARTPPYEQYF	TGTGCCAGCAGTGAAGCGCGGACACCTCCTTACGAGCAGTACTTC
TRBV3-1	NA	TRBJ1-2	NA	CASSHGGLYGYTF	TGTGCCAGCAGCCACGGGGGGCTCTATGGCTACACCTTC
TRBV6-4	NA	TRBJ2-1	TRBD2	CASSSGTSGGYEQFF	TGTGCCAGCAGCTCCGGGACTAGCGGGGGCTATGAGCAGTTCTTC
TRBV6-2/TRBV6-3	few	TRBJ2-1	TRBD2	CASSQRVTSGGDNEQFF	TGTGCCAGCAGTCAGAGGGTAACTAGCGGGGGCGACAATGAGCAGTTCTTC
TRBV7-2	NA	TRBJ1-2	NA	CASSLGGGAYGYTF	TGTGCCAGCAGCTTAGGCGGGGGAGCATATGGCTACACCTTC
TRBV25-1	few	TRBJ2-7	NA	CASSEQGGYEQYF	TGTGCCAGCAGTGAACAGGGTGGCTACGAGCAGTACTTC
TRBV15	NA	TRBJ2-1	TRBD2	CATSRLAGVRYNEQFF	TGTGCCACCAGCAGACTAGCGGGTGTTCGGTACAATGAGCAGTTCTTC
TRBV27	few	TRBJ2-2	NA	CASTPLGQSGELFF	TGTGCCAGCACGCCTTTAGGACAGTCCGGGGAGCTGTTTTTT
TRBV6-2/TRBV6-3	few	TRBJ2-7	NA	CASSYVGTAYEQYF	TGTGCCAGCAGTTACGTCGGAACAGCCTACGAGCAGTACTTC
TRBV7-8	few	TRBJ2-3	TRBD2	CASSLARVWASGSDSDTQYF	TGTGCCAGCAGCTTAGCGAGGGTTTGGGCTAGCGGGAGTGACTCAGATACGCAGTATTTT
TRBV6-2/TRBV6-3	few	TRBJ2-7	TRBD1	CASSSGRGPYEQYF	TGTGCCAGCAGTTCCGGCAGGGGGCCCTACGAGCAGTACTTC
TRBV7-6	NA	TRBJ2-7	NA	CARSLDEGFTYEQYF	TGTGCCAGAAGCTTAGACGAGGGTTTTACCTACGAGCAGTACTTC
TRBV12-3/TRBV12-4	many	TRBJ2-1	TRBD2	CASRRRGGSYNEQFF	TGTGCCAGCCGTCGACGGGGGGGCTCCTACAATGAGCAGTTCTTC
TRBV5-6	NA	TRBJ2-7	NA	CASSLLRAAQWQYF	TGTGCCAGCAGCTTGCTTAGGGCCGCCCAGTGGCAGTACTTC
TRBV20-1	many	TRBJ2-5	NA	CSVRRRTLETQYF	TGCAGTGTTAGACGGAGGACTCTGGAGACCCAGTACTTC
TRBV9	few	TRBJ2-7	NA	CASSVGGGVSYEQYF	TGTGCCAGCAGCGTAGGAGGCGGAGTTTCCTACGAGCAGTACTTC
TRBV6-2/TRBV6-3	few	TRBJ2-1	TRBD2	CASRLAGPSKQFF	TGTGCCAGCCGACTAGCGGGGCCCTCAAAGCAGTTCTTC
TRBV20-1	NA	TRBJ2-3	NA	CSASSNQGPTDTQYF	TGCAGTGCTAGCAGTAATCAGGGCCCCACAGATACGCAGTATTTT
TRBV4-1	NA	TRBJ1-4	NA	CASSQVGRGGNEKLFF	TGCGCCAGCAGCCAAGTCGGGCGGGGCGGCAATGAAAAACTGTTTTTT
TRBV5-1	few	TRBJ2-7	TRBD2	CASNWASGSPYEQYF	TGCGCCAGCAATTGGGCTAGCGGGAGCCCCTACGAGCAGTACTTC
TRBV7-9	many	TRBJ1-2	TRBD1	CASSPGQGNGYTF	TGTGCCAGCAGCCCAGGACAGGGGAATGGCTACACCTTC
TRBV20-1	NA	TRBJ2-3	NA	CSSEGWRATDTQYF	TGCAGTTCCGAGGGGTGGAGGGCCACAGATACGCAGTATTTT
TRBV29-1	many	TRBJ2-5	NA	CSVRKETQYF	TGCAGCGTGAGGAAAGAGACCCAGTACTTC
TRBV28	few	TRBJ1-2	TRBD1	CASSSTYRGYGYTF	TGTGCCAGCAGTTCGACCTACAGGGGGTATGGCTACACCTTC
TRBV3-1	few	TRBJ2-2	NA	CASSRQQGRSLNTGELFF	TGTGCCAGCAGCCGACAGCAGGGGAGATCCCTAAACACCGGGGAGCTGTTTTTT
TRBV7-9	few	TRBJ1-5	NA	CASSQGTGEPQHF	TGTGCCAGCAGTCAGGGGACGGGGGAGCCCCAGCATTTT
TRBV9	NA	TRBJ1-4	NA	CASSVVGEKLFF	TGTGCCAGCAGCGTAGTAGGAGAAAAACTGTTTTTT
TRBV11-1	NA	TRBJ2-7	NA	CASSSDRDRAYEQYF	TGTGCCAGCAGCTCTGACCGGGACCGAGCCTACGAGCAGTACTTC
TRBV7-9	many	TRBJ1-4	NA	CASSRSRGALREEKLFF	TGTGCCAGCAGCCGGAGCAGGGGTGCTTTGAGGGAGGAAAAACTGTTTTTT
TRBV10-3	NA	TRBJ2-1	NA	CAISESYSGNNEQFF	TGTGCCATCAGTGAGTCGTATAGCGGAAACAATGAGCAGTTCTTC
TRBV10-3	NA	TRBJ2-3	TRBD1	CAISQTGEVTDTQYF	TGTGCCATCAGCCAGACAGGGGAGGTCACAGATACGCAGTATTTT
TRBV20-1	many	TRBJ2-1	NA	CSARDRSEQFF	TGCAGTGCTAGAGATAGGAGTGAGCAGTTCTTC
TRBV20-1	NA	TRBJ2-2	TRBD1	CSARGPLANTGELFF	TGCAGTGCCAGGGGGCCCCTCGCGAACACCGGGGAGCTGTTTTTT
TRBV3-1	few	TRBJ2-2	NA	CASRPSGQYTGELFF	TGTGCCAGCAGACCATCGGGACAATACACCGGGGAGCTGTTTTTT
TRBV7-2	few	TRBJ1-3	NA	CASSLVGGAAGNTIYF	TGTGCCAGCAGCTTAGTCGGAGGGGCTGCTGGAAACACCATATATTTT
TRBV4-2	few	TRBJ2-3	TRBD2	CASSQEQTSGRGDTQYF	TGTGCCAGCAGCCAAGAACAGACTAGCGGGAGGGGAGATACGCAGTATTTT